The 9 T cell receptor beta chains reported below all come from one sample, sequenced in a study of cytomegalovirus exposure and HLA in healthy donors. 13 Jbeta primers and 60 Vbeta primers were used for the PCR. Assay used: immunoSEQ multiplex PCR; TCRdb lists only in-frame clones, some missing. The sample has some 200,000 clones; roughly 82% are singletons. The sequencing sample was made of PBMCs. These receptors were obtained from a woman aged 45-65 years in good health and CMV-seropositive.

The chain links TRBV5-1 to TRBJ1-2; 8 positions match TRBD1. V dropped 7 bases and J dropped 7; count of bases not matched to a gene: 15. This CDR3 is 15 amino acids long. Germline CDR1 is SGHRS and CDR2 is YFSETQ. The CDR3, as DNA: TGCGCCAGCCGAGCACAACCGGACAGGGTCTCTGGCTACACCTTC. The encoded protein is CASRAQPDRVSGYTF.

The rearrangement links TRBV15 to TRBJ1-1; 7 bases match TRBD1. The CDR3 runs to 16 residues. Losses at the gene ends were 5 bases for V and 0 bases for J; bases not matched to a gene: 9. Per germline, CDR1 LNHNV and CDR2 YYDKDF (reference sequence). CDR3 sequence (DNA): TGTGCCACCAGCCCGAGGACAGGCTACATGAACACTGAAGCTTTCTTT. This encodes CATSPRTGYMNTEAFF.

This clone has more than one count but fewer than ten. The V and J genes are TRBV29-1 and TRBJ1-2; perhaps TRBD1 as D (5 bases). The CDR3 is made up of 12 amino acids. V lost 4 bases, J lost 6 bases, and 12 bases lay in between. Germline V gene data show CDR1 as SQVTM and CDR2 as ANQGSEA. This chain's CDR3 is CSVVPGGDGYTF. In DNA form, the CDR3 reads TGCAGCGTTGTTCCGGGGGGTGATGGCTACACCTTC.

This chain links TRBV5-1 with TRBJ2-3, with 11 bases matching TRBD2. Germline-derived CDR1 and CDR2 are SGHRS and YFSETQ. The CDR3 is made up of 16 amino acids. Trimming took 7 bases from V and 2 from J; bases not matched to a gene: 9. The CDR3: CASRALAGGLTDTQYF. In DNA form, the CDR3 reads TGCGCCAGCCGAGCCCTAGCGGGGGGCCTCACAGATACGCAGTATTTT.

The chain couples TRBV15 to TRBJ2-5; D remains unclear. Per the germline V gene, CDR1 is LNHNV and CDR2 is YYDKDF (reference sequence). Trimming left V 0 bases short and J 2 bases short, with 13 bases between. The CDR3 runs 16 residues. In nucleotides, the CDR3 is TGTGCCACCAGCAGAGATCTCTCAGGAACGCAAGAGACCCAGTACTTC. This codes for CATSRDLSGTQETQYF. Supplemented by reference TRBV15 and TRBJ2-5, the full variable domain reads DAMVIQNPRYQVTQFGKPVTLSCSQTLNHNVMYWYQQKSSQAPKLLFHYYDKDFNNEADTPDNFQSRRPNTSFCFLDIRSPGLGDTAMYLCATSRDLSGTQETQYFGPGTRLLVL.

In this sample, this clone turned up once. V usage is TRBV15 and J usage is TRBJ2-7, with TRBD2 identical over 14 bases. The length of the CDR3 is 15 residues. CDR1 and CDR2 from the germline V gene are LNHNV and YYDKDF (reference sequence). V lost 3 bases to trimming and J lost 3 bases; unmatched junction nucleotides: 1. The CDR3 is CATSRGLAGDYEQYF. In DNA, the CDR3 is TGTGCCACCAGCAGGGGACTAGCGGGGGACTACGAGCAGTACTTC.

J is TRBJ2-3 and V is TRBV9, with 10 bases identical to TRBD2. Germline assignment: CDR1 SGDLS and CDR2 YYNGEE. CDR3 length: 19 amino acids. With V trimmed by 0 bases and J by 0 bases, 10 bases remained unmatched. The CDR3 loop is CASSVDFSGGAASTDTQYF. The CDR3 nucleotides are TGTGCCAGCAGCGTAGATTTCAGCGGGGGGGCCGCTAGCACAGATACGCAGTATTTT.

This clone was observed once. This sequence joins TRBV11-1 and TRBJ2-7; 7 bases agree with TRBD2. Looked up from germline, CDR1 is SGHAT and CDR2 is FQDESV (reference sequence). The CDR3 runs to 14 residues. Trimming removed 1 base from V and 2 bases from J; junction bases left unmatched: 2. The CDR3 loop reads CASSLGEGPYEQYF. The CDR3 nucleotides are TGTGCCAGCAGCTTAGGGGAGGGCCCCTACGAGCAGTACTTC.

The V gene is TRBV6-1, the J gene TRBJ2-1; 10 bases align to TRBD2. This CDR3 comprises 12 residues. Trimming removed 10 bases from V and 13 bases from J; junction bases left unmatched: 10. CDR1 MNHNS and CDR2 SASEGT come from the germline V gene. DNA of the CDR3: TGTGCCACCCGACCTGAGCGGGGGGGCCAGTTCTTC. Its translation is CATRPERGGQFF.